One TCR beta chain is described in this entry. Germline CDR1 and CDR2: MGHRA and YSYEKL. This CDR3 has 17 amino acids. With 4 bases removed from V and 2 bases from J, the gap between germline ends came to 18 bases. Following extraction, RNA underwent reverse transcription to cDNA, which served as the sequencing template. The repertoire was sequenced with immunoSEQ multiplex PCR; TCRdb's copy has only in-frame clones and lacks some. The table lists hundreds of thousands of clones, roughly two fifths of them singletons. The source of the sample is a study of CD8+ T cells in alopecia areata. Study in general: Each day, treated patients took oral tofacitinib twice, at 5 to 10 mg per dose.

The treatment was: oral pan-JAK inhibitor, 5-10 mg twice daily. Lesional scalp punch biopsies and peripheral blood were collected from alopecia areata patients. The input for sequencing was CD4+ T cells sorted from blood, taken at week 34, from a patient treated with tofacitinib. V usage is TRBV4-1 and J usage is TRBJ2-1; D gene unclear. This receptor was taken from a human donor with alopecia areata. The CDR3 loop reads CASSLNYDRSAYNEQFF. The DNA of the CDR3 is TGCGCCAGCAGCCTCAATTATGATAGATCAGCCTACAATGAGCAGTTCTTC.